In its sample, the clone carrying this TCR beta chain was seen once. Libraries were prepared by immunoSEQ multiplex PCR; TCRdb keeps only in-frame clonotypes and omits some of them. The sample yields about 36,000 clones, over 90% seen once. The sample originates from a study of T cell changes during pregnancy in multiple sclerosis. Trimming shortened V by 3 bases and J by 1 base, and 10 bases separated the two germline ends. The CDR3 is 16 residues long. Germline lookup yields CDR1 KGHSH and CDR2 LQKENI. The sequence came from a female donor in good health, enrolled as a control in a pregnancy study. The source was CD4+ T cells from peripheral blood mononuclear cells, collected in the third trimester of pregnancy. The chain recombines TRBV18 with TRBJ1-6; no reliable D call. CDR3 sequence reads: CASSPGGSSYNSPLHF. In nucleotides, the CDR3 is TGTGCCAGCTCACCTGGAGGGAGTTCCTATAATTCACCCCTCCACTTT.